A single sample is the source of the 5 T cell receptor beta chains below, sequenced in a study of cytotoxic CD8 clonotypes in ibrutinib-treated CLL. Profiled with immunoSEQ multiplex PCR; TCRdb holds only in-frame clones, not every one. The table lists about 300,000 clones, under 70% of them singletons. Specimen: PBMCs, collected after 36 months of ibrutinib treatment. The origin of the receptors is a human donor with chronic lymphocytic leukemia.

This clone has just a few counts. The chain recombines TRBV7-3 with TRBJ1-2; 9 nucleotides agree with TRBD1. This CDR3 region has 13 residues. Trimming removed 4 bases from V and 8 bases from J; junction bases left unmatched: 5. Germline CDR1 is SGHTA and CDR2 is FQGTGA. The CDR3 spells CASSSDRGNGYTF. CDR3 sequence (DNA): TGTGCCAGCAGCTCAGACAGGGGGAACGGCTACACCTTC.

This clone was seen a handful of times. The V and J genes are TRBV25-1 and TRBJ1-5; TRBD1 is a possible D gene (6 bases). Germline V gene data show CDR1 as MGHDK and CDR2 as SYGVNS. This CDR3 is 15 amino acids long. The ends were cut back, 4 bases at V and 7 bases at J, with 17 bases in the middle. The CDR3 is CASSGSGGAGQPQHF. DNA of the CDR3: TGTGCCAGCAGTGGGTCGGGGGGGGCAGGGCAGCCCCAGCATTTT. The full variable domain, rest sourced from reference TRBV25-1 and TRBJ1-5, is EADIYQTPRYLVIGTGKKITLECSQTMGHDKMYWYQQDPGMELHLIHYSYGVNSTEKGDLSSESTVSRIRTEHFPLTLESARPSHTSQYLCASSGSGGAGQPQHFGDGTRLSIL.

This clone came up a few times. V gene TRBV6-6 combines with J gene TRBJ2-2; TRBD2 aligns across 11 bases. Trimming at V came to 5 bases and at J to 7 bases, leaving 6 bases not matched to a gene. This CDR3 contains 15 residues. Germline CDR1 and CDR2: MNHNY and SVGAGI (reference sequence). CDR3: CASSQLAGAVGELFF. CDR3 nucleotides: TGTGCCAGCAGTCAACTAGCGGGAGCCGTCGGGGAGCTGTTTTTT.

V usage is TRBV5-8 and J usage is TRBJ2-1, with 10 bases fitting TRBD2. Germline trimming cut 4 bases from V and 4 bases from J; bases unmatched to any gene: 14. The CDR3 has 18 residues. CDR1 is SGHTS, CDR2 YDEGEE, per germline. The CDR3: CASSLTLLLAGNYNEQFF. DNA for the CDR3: TGTGCCAGCAGCCTGACCCTACTACTAGCGGGGAATTACAATGAGCAGTTCTTC.

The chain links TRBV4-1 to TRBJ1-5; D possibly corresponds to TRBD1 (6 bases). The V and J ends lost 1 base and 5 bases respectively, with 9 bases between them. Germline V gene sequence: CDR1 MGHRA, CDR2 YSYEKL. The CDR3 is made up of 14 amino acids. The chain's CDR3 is CASSQGTVDQPQHF. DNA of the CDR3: TGCGCCAGCAGCCAAGGGACAGTTGATCAGCCCCAGCATTTT.